What follows are 24 T cell receptor beta chains derived from one specimen sequenced in a study of cytomegalovirus exposure and HLA in healthy donors. The primer mix had 60 Vbeta and 13 Jbeta primers. Some clones are missing from TCRdb's copy, which holds only in-frame ones; the method was immunoSEQ multiplex PCR. The data contain some 170,000 clones, 82% of them singletons. The sample taken for sequencing was PBMCs. The receptor set was obtained from a man aged 45-65 years in good health and CMV-seropositive.

This clone has just a few counts. The V and J genes are TRBV4-1 and TRBJ1-5; D might be TRBD1 (5 bases). CDR3 length equals 15 residues. V lost 2 bases to trimming and J lost 0 bases, with 8 bases between them. The germline V gene encodes CDR1 MGHRA and CDR2 YSYEKL. The CDR3 DNA is TGCGCCAGCAGCCAACAAGACAGTAGCAATCAGCCCCAGCATTTT. Translating it yields CASSQQDSSNQPQHF.

This clone was picked up one time. This rearrangement joins TRBV5-5 to TRBJ1-2, with TRBD1 matching 7 bases. The CDR3 length is 14 residues. Germline loops: CDR1 SGHKS, CDR2 YYEKEE (reference sequence). With V trimmed by 4 bases and J by 2 bases, 5 bases remained unmatched. The CDR3 loop reads CASSTGQKNYGYTF. In DNA form, the CDR3 reads TGTGCCAGCAGCACGGGACAGAAGAACTATGGCTACACCTTC.

The CDR3 DNA reads TGTGCCAGCAGTTACTCGGGCCAACTCTATGGCTACACCTTC. This encodes CASSYSGQLYGYTF. The genes are TRBV6-5 and TRBJ1-2; D call uncertain. In germline, CDR1 is MNHEY, CDR2 SVGAGI. Trimming shortened V by 0 bases and J by 4 bases, and 9 bases separated the two germline ends. This CDR3 contains 14 residues.

The gene calls are TRBV27 and TRBJ2-2; 14 positions match TRBD2. Germline CDR1 MNHEY, CDR2 SMNVEV (reference sequence). V shed 7 bases, J shed 4 bases, and the junction held 11 bases outside the gene matches. The CDR3 runs to 18 residues. The CDR3 loop is CASNRLAGGPAGTGELFF. Here the CDR3 DNA reads TGTGCCAGCAACAGACTAGCGGGAGGGCCGGCGGGCACCGGGGAGCTGTTTTTT.

The genes are TRBV5-4 and TRBJ2-3, with a tentative D call TRBD2 (6 bases). Trimming took off 1 base at V and 3 bases at J, with 15 bases between the two ends. CDR3 size: 16 residues. The V gene's germline CDR1 is SGHNT and CDR2 YYREEE (reference sequence). CDR3 nucleotide sequence: TGTGCCAGCAGCTTGAGAACGGGGGTAGTTACAGATACGCAGTATTTT. Residues: CASSLRTGVVTDTQYF.

The V gene is TRBV9, the J gene TRBJ2-5, with 12 bases that match TRBD2. The germline V gene has CDR1 SGDLS and CDR2 YYNGEE. This CDR3 spans 16 amino acids. V shed 3 bases, J shed 5 bases, and the junction held 8 bases outside the gene matches. DNA for the CDR3: TGTGCCAGCAGCGCTAGCGGGGGGGACACATGGGAGACCCAGTACTTC. This codes for CASSASGGDTWETQYF. The full variable domain, rest sourced from reference TRBV9 and TRBJ2-5, is DSGVTQTPKHLITATGQRVTLRCSPRSGDLSVYWYQQSLDQGLQFLIQYYNGEERAKGNILERFSAQQFPDLHSELNLSSLELGDSALYFCASSASGGDTWETQYFGPGTRLLVL.

The rearrangement joins TRBV18 to TRBJ2-2, with TRBD1 matching over 10 bases. Trimming took 3 bases from V and 1 from J; bases not matched to a gene: 5. CDR3 length: 17 amino acids. CDR1 is KGHSH and CDR2 is LQKENI in the germline V gene. The DNA of the CDR3 is TGTGCCAGCTCACCGACCGGGACAGGGGTGAACACCGGGGAGCTGTTTTTT. Its translation: CASSPTGTGVNTGELFF. The variable domain in full, with the rest retrieved from reference TRBV18 and TRBJ2-2, is NAGVMQNPRHLVRRRGQEARLRCSPMKGHSHVYWYRQLPEEGLKFMVYLQKENIIDESGMPKERFSAEFPKEGPSILRIQQVVRGDSAAYFCASSPTGTGVNTGELFFGEGSRLTVL.

The J gene is TRBJ2-2, the V gene TRBV7-2; no clear D gene. V lost 5 bases to trimming and J lost 1 base, with 8 bases between them. The germline CDR1 and CDR2 sequences are SGHTA and FQGNSA. CDR3 size: 14 residues. DNA of the CDR3: TGTGCCAGCAGCCCCCGCGGGAACACCGGGGAGCTGTTTTTT. It translates to CASSPRGNTGELFF. The whole variable domain, filled in from reference TRBV7-2 and TRBJ2-2, reads GAGVSQSPSNKVTEKGKDVELRCDPISGHTALYWYRQSLGQGLEFLIYFQGNSAPDKSGLPSDRFSAERTGGSVSTLTIQRTQQEDSAVYLCASSPRGNTGELFFGEGSRLTVL.

The gene calls are TRBV7-2 and TRBJ1-6; D ambiguous. V lost 1 base and J lost 1, with 5 bases in between. Germline V lookup: CDR1 SGHTA, CDR2 FQGNSA. This CDR3 is 15 amino acids long. The CDR3 sequence is CASSLGPSYNSPLHF. The CDR3 nucleotides are TGTGCCAGCAGCTTAGGGCCTTCCTATAATTCACCCCTCCACTTT. Variable domain in full (rest from reference TRBV7-2 and TRBJ1-6): GAGVSQSPSNKVTEKGKDVELRCDPISGHTALYWYRQSLGQGLEFLIYFQGNSAPDKSGLPSDRFSAERTGGSVSTLTIQRTQQEDSAVYLCASSLGPSYNSPLHFGNGTRLTVT.

This chain connects TRBV30 to TRBJ2-2; no clear D. The CDR3 has 12 amino acids. Germline CDR1 reads GTSNPN; CDR2 reads SVGIG (reference sequence). V was clipped by 4 bases and J by 2 bases, with 5 bases between them. In DNA, the CDR3 is TGTGCCTGGACCATCAACACCGGGGAGCTGTTTTTT. Translating it yields CAWTINTGELFF. The variable domain in full, with the rest retrieved from reference TRBV30 and TRBJ2-2, is SQTIHQWPATLVQPVGSPLSLECTVEGTSNPNLYWYRQAAGRGLQLLFYSVGIGQISSEVPQNLSASRPQDRQFILSSKKLLLSDSGFYLCAWTINTGELFFGEGSRLTVL.

This clone was seen a handful of times. This chain links TRBV19 with TRBJ1-2; the D is unclear. The germline gives CDR1 LNHDA, CDR2 SQIVND (reference sequence). Deletions cut 7 bases from V and 0 bases from J, with 3 bases between. The CDR3 has 11 residues. CDR3 loop: CASTANYGYTF. CDR3 sequence (DNA): TGTGCCAGTACAGCTAACTATGGCTACACCTTC.

The CDR3, as DNA: TGTGCCAGTAGTATGGCAGGGTGGGAGACCCAGTACTTC. This encodes CASSMAGWETQYF. The chain recombines TRBV19 with TRBJ2-5; maybe TRBD1 (5 bases). Trimming stripped 3 bases from V and 5 bases from J, with 10 bases between. This CDR3 spans 13 amino acids. Germline V CDR1 and CDR2: LNHDA, SQIVND (reference sequence). The entire variable domain, with the rest obtained from reference TRBV19 and TRBJ2-5, is as follows: DGGITQSPKYLFRKEGQNVTLSCEQNLNHDAMYWYRQDPGQGLRLIYYSQIVNDFQKGDIAEGYSVSREKKESFPLTVTSAQKNPTAFYLCASSMAGWETQYFGPGTRLLVL.

The chain joins TRBV19 to TRBJ2-7; TRBD2 might be the D (6 bases). This CDR3 contains 11 residues. CDR1 and CDR2 from the germline V gene are LNHDA and SQIVND (reference sequence). V dropped 10 bases and J dropped 2 bases, with 9 bases sitting between them. The CDR3 spells CATRGAYEQYF. The CDR3 DNA reads TGTGCCACCCGCGGGGCCTACGAGCAGTACTTC.

Only a few counts were recorded for this clone. The V call is TRBV28, the J call TRBJ2-1, with a weak D call TRBD1 (6 bases). This CDR3 contains 12 residues. Germline assignment: CDR1 MDHEN and CDR2 SYDVKM. Trimming shortened V by 6 bases and J by 7 bases, and 10 bases separated the two germline ends. CDR3 bases: TGTGCCAGCAGGCCACAGGGAAATGAGCAGTTCTTC. Translation: CASRPQGNEQFF.

The rearrangement links TRBV4-2 to TRBJ2-6; no definite D call. This CDR3 has 18 amino acids. The V and J ends lost 0 bases and 0 bases respectively, with 12 bases between them. CDR1 and CDR2 (germline): LGHNA, YNFKEQ. CDR3 sequence reads: CASSQDSGGGSGANVLTF. CDR3 DNA: TGTGCCAGCAGCCAAGATAGTGGTGGCGGCTCTGGGGCCAACGTCCTGACTTTC.

This clone was recorded a few times. This sequence joins TRBV27 and TRBJ2-7, with D perhaps matching TRBD2 (5 bases). V shed 5 bases and J shed 0 bases, with 14 bases lying between them. This CDR3 region has 15 residues. Germline V gives CDR1 MNHEY, CDR2 SMNVEV (reference sequence). The CDR3 region has the DNA TGTGCCAGCAGTCCGGGATTGATGGCCTCCTACGAGCAGTACTTC. Translated: CASSPGLMASYEQYF.

This clone was seen a handful of times. CDR3 DNA: TGTGCCTGGAAACGCGGGAGGGGGGGGGTCGGGGAGCTGTTTTTT. Amino acid sequence: CAWKRGRGGVGELFF. The gene calls are TRBV30 and TRBJ2-2; TRBD2 matches 9 bases. The CDR3 has 15 residues. Germline-derived CDR1 and CDR2 are GTSNPN and SVGIG (reference sequence). Trimming took 4 bases from V and 7 from J; bases not matched to a gene: 10.

The chain combines TRBV2 with TRBJ1-4; 7 nucleotides line up with TRBD1. The CDR3 is 16 amino acids. Trimming took 1 base from V and 7 from J; bases not matched to a gene: 9. Germline CDR1 SNHLY, CDR2 FYNNEI. In DNA form, the CDR3 reads TGTGCCAGCAGTGAAGTGGGCACAGGGGTTCTTGAAAAACTGTTTTTT. Amino acids: CASSEVGTGVLEKLFF.

The chain combines TRBV19 with TRBJ2-7; tentative D call: TRBD1 (5 bases). The V end lost 4 bases, the J end lost 1 base, and 11 bases lay between the germline ends. Germline loops: CDR1 LNHDA, CDR2 SQIVND (reference sequence). The CDR3 length is 14 residues. The CDR3 reads CASSRLRASYEQYF. The CDR3, as DNA: TGTGCCAGTAGTAGGCTCAGGGCGTCCTACGAGCAGTACTTC.

The CDR3 DNA is TGTGCCAGCAGCAAGAGTCCCGGGACAGGGTCGGCTAACTATGGCTACACCTTC. It yields the protein CASSKSPGTGSANYGYTF. The rearrangement uses TRBV4-2 and TRBJ1-2, with 9 bases matching TRBD1. CDR1 LGHNA and CDR2 YNFKEQ come from the germline V gene. Trimming took 5 bases from V and 0 from J; bases not matched to a gene: 13. The CDR3 extends over 18 amino acids.

In regard to this clone: One end of the junction is discordant with germline, which a read error may explain. The chain employs TRBV7-6 and TRBJ1-2, with TRBD1 matching over 7 bases. Germline V CDR1 and CDR2: SGHVS, FNYEAQ. This CDR3 contains 15 residues. In nucleotides, the CDR3 is TGTGCCAGCAGCCCCAGACAGGGATTAAGCTATGGCTGCACCTTC. Its protein is CASSPRQGLSYGCTF.

V gene TRBV11-3 combines with J gene TRBJ2-1, with 12 bases identical to TRBD2. The trim removed 3 bases at V and 8 bases at J, leaving 14 bases unmatched. CDR1 is SGHNT, CDR2 YENEEA, per germline. There are 18 residues in the CDR3. The CDR3: CASSFGLAGGPYSYEQFF. DNA for the CDR3: TGTGCCAGCAGCTTCGGGCTAGCGGGAGGGCCGTATTCCTATGAGCAGTTCTTC.

The chain carries TRBV6-4 and TRBJ1-2, with 7 bases fitting TRBD1. CDR1 MRHNA and CDR2 SNTAGT come from the germline V gene. The CDR3 is made up of 12 amino acids. Losses at the gene ends were 2 bases for V and 9 bases for J; bases not matched to a gene: 3. CDR3 residues: CASSDPTGRYTF. The CDR3 nucleotides are TGTGCCAGCAGTGACCCGACAGGGCGCTACACCTTC.

The J gene is TRBJ1-1, the V gene TRBV7-9; a weak D match, TRBD1 (5 bases). The CDR3 sequence is 14 residues long. V lost 2 bases and J 6 bases, leaving 13 bases between the germline ends. CDR1 SEHNR and CDR2 FQNEAQ come from the germline V gene (reference sequence). The CDR3 loop reads CASSLIGAGPEAFF. Written as DNA, the CDR3 is TGTGCCAGCAGCTTAATCGGGGCGGGACCTGAAGCTTTCTTT.